This T cell receptor (beta chain) came from a study of blood T cell repertoires in COVID-19. About the research overall: Spain, Italy and the United States supplied samples that represented acute and convalescent COVID-19. Sources were T cells, B-cell-depleted T cells, or PBMCs; the material itself was cDNA or gDNA.

Germline lookup yields CDR1 MDHEN and CDR2 SYDVKM. J lost 7 bases, V lost 3 bases, and 11 bases had no gene match. The CDR3 runs 17 residues. Source study methods: The authors estimated nucleated cell counts from reference gene primer amplification. Method: immunoSEQ multiplex PCR; TCRdb's copy keeps in-frame clones and lacks some. V, J and clone size are taken as reported in that table, and D and trimming were inferred from the DNA itself. The repertoire holds over 300,000 clones, with 90% as singletons. Sample: peripheral blood. This receptor was obtained from a man younger than 30 with active or convalescent COVID-19. This chain joins TRBV28 and TRBJ2-1; 11 nucleotides match TRBD1. CDR3 in amino acids: CASSFYSGTGGGNEQFF. The CDR3 DNA is TGTGCCAGCAGTTTTTATAGTGGGACAGGGGGGGGGAATGAGCAGTTCTTC.